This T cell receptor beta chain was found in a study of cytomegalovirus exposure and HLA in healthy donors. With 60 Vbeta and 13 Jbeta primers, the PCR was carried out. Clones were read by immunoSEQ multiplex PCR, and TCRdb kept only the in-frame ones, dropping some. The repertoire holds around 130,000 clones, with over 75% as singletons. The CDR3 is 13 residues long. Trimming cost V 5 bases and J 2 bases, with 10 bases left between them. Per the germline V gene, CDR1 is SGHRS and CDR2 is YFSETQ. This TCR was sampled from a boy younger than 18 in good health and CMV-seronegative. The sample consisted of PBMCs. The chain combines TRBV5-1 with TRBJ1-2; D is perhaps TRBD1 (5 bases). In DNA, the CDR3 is TGCGCCAGCAGACAGGATTTGAACTATGGCTACACCTTC. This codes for CASRQDLNYGYTF.